A single sample is the source of the 9 T cell receptor beta chains below, sequenced in a study of T cells after yellow fever vaccination. TCRdb re-called the 5' RACE reads through MiXCR, storing one row per CDR3 protein. The table lists some 150,000 distinct CDR3 sequences, 11% of them singletons, with 36% in the top ten. Sample: CD8+ T cells sorted from PBMCs, taken 15 days after the yellow fever booster vaccination. Every receptor here comes from a man between 18 and 29 years old who received the YFV17D yellow fever vaccine.

This clonotype was detected a few times. The chain recombines TRBV27 with TRBJ1-4; TRBD1 might be the D (6 bases). Germline V lookup: CDR1 MNHEY, CDR2 SMNVEV (reference sequence). The CDR3 contains 14 residues. V lost 6 bases, J lost 6 bases, and 14 bases lay in between. CDR3 in amino acids: CASSPDPGDEKLFF. DNA for the CDR3: TGTGCCAGCAGCCCGGACCCAGGGGATGAAAAACTGTTTTTT.

This chain joins TRBV9 and TRBJ2-5, with 9 bases fitting TRBD2. The length of the CDR3 is 17 residues. CDR1 SGDLS and CDR2 YYNGEE come from the germline V gene. V trimming: 3 bases; J trimming: 5 bases; junction bases outside the gene matches: 14. Written as DNA, the CDR3 is TGTGCCAGCAGCGCCGGGGGTAGCGGGGGTGCGCGGGAGACCCAGTACTTC. This translates into CASSAGGSGGARETQYF.

This clonotype has just a few counts. V is TRBV6-2 or TRBV6-3 and J is TRBJ2-5; TRBD1 is a possible D gene (6 bases). The CDR3 has 14 amino acids. Trimming shortened V by 6 bases and J by 0 bases, and 11 bases separated the two germline ends. The germline V gene has CDR1 MNHEY and CDR2 SVGEGT. The CDR3 DNA follows: TGTGCCAGCAGACCACAGGGTTACCAAGAGACCCAGTACTTC. This codes for CASRPQGYQETQYF.

The table lists this clonotype with a few counts. The CDR3: CASGLVLGGGHNEQFF. CDR3 coding DNA: TGTGCTAGTGGTTTGGTACTCGGCGGGGGCCACAATGAGCAGTTCTTC. The chain combines TRBV12-5 with TRBJ2-1; tentative D call: TRBD2 (7 bases). This CDR3 has 16 residues. CDR1 is LGHNT, CDR2 FRNRAP, per germline. V was pared by 0 bases and J by 5 bases, with 14 bases between. Using reference TRBV12-5 and TRBJ2-1 for the parts outside the CDR3, the full variable domain is DARVTQTPRHKVTEMGQEVTMRCQPILGHNTVFWYRQTMMQGLELLAYFRNRAPLDDSGMPKDRFSAEMPDATLATLKIQPSEPRDSAVYFCASGLVLGGGHNEQFFGPGTRLTVL.

The CDR3 loop reads CASSLATGTAGELFF. CDR3 in DNA: TGTGCCAGCAGCTTAGCTACAGGGACCGCCGGGGAGCTGTTTTTT. The chain uses TRBV7-6 and TRBJ2-2; weak D call: TRBD1 (6 bases). This CDR3 has 15 residues. Germline CDR1 reads SGHVS; CDR2 reads FNYEAQ. Trimming pared 0 bases from V and 6 bases from J, leaving 11 bases between. Looking up the rest from reference TRBV7-6 and TRBJ2-2 gives the full variable domain: GAGVSQSPRYKVTKRGQDVALRCDPISGHVSLYWYRQALGQGPEFLTYFNYEAQQDKSGLPNDRFSAERPEGSISTLTIQRTEQRDSAMYRCASSLATGTAGELFFGEGSRLTVL.

The chain employs TRBV7-2 and TRBJ2-5; the D gene is possibly TRBD2 (7 bases). CDR1 SGHTA and CDR2 FQGNSA come from the germline V gene. The CDR3 is 17 residues long. Trimming took off 2 bases at V and 3 bases at J, with 19 bases between the two ends. The DNA for the CDR3 is TGTGCCAGCAGCTTAAAACGCGGGGGCTTATGGAAAGAGACCCAGTACTTC. Protein sequence: CASSLKRGGLWKETQYF. Complete variable domain (other parts from reference TRBV7-2 and TRBJ2-5): GAGVSQSPSNKVTEKGKDVELRCDPISGHTALYWYRQSLGQGLEFLIYFQGNSAPDKSGLPSDRFSAERTGGSVSTLTIQRTQQEDSAVYLCASSLKRGGLWKETQYFGPGTRLLVL.

This clonotype has just one count. This chain uses TRBV20-1 with TRBJ2-3; D is possibly TRBD2 (7 bases). Trimming cost V 1 base and J 5 bases, with 19 bases left between them. Germline CDR1 DFQATT, CDR2 SNEGSKA (reference sequence). This CDR3 spans 16 amino acids. CDR3 in amino acids: CSARGGGGPKQDTQYF. The CDR3 DNA reads TGCAGTGCTAGAGGGGGAGGGGGACCCAAACAAGATACGCAGTATTTT.

This clonotype turned up a few times. The rearrangement joins TRBV5-6 to TRBJ2-7, with 10 bases fitting TRBD1. The ends lost 1 base at V and 7 bases at J; junction bases unmatched: 11. Germline CDR1 SGHDT, CDR2 YYEEEE. The CDR3 extends over 16 amino acids. The CDR3: CASSLIGQGVTREQYV. CDR3 coding DNA: TGTGCCAGCAGCTTGATCGGACAGGGGGTAACCCGGGAGCAGTACGTC.

This clonotype has ten or more counts. This chain connects TRBV7-9 to TRBJ2-1, with 8 bases identical to TRBD2. Per germline, CDR1 SEHNR and CDR2 FQNEAQ (reference sequence). The J segment lost 5 bases and the V segment lost 4 bases, leaving 13 bases of the junction unmatched. CDR3 size: 17 residues. The CDR3 is CASSSPMGSGEDNEQFF. The CDR3 DNA reads TGTGCCAGCAGCTCCCCGATGGGTAGCGGGGAGGACAATGAGCAGTTCTTC.